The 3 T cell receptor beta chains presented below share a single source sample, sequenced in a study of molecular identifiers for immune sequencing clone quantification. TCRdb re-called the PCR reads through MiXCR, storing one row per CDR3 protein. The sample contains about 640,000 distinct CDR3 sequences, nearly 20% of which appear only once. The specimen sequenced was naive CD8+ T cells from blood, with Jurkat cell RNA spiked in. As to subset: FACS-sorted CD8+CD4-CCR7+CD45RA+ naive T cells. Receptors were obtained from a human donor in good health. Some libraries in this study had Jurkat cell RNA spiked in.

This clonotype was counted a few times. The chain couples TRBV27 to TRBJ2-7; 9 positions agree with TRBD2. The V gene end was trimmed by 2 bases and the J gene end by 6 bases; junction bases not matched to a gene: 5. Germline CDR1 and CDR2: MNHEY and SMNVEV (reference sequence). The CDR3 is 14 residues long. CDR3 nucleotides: TGTGCCAGCAGTTTACTAGCGGGATCATTCGAGCAGTACTTC. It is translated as CASSLLAGSFEQYF.

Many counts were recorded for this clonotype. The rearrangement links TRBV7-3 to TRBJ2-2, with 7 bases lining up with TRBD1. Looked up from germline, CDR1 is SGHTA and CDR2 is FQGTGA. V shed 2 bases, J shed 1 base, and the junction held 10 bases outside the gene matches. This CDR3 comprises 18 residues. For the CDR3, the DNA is TGTGCCAGCAGCTTAGGGATCGGACAGGCCATGAACACCGGGGAGCTGTTTTTT. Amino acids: CASSLGIGQAMNTGELFF.

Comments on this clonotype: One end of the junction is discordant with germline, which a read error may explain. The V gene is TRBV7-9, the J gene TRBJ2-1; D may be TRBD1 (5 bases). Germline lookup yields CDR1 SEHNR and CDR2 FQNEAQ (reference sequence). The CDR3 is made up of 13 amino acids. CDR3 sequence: CAGSSETDNEQFF. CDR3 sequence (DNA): TGTGCCGGCAGCTCGGAGACAGACAATGAGCAGTTCTTC. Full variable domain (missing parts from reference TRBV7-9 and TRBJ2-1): DTGVSQNPRHKITKRGQNVTFRCDPISEHNRLYWYRQTLGQGPEFLTYFQNEAQLEKSRLLSDRFSAERPKGSFSTLEIQRTEQGDSAMYLCAGSSETDNEQFFGPGTRLTVL.